In its sample, the clone carrying this T cell receptor beta chain is large. The antigen remains unidentified. The sample is drawn from a study of metastatic and nonmetastatic thyroid tumors. Study as a whole: Repertoire comparisons spanned blood and tumor or nodule tissue from malignant and benign thyroid patients. Study-wide results and limits: Malignant tumors reportedly showed significantly higher TCR beta diversity than benign nodules in both blood and tumor.

Original methodology: A distant-metastasis classifier for papillary thyroid cancer was built using CDR3 differences across clinicopathological groups. TCRdb re-called the PCR reads via MiXCR. TCRdb, not the authors, supplied the V and J calls. The sample has 15,000 to 20,000 clones; around 25% are singletons. Thyroid surgery had not been preceded by any treatment in any patient. The V and J ends lost 2 bases and 5 bases respectively, with 10 bases between them. This CDR3 is built from 13 residues. Germline CDR1 is MDHEN and CDR2 is SYDVKM. This sequence was found in a female donor with papillary thyroid cancer or a benign thyroid nodule (not recorded which). Some clones in this sample may be carry-over from other donors' samples. The genes are TRBV28 and TRBJ2-7, with D unresolved. What was sequenced was adjacent normal tissue. The CDR3 nucleotides are TGTGCCAGCAGTTTACCAGTAAGTAACGAGCAGTACTTC. Its translation is CASSLPVSNEQYF.